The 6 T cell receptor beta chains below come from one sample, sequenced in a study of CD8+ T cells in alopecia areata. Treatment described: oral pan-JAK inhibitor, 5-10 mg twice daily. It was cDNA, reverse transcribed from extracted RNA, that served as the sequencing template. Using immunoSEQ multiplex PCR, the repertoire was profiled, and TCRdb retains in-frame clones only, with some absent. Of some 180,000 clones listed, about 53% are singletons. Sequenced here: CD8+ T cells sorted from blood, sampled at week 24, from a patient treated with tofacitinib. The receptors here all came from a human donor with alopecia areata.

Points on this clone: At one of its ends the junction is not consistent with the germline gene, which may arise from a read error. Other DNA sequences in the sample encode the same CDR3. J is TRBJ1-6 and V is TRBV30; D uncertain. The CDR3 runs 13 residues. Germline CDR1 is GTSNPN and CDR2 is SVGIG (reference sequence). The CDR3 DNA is TGTGCCTGGAGCGGAGGTGGGAATTCACCTCTCCACTTT. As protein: CAWSGGGNSPLHF.

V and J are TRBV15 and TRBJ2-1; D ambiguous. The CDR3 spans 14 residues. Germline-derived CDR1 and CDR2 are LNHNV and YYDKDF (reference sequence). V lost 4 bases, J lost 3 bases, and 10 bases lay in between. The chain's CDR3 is CATSTVDYYNEQFF. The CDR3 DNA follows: TGTGCCACCAGCACAGTGGATTACTACAATGAGCAGTTCTTC.

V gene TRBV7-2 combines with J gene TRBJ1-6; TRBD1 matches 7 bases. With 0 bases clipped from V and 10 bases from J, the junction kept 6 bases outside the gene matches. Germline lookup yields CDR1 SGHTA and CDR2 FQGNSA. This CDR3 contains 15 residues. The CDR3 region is CASSLAPTGRSPLHF. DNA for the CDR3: TGTGCCAGCAGCTTAGCGCCGACAGGGAGGTCACCCCTCCACTTT.

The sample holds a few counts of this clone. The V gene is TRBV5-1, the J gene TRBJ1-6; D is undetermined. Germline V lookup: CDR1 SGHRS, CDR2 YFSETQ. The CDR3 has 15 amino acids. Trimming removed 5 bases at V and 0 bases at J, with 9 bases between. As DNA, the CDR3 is TGCGCCAGCAGAAAGGAAAGCTCCTATAATTCACCCCTCCACTTT. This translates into CASRKESSYNSPLHF.

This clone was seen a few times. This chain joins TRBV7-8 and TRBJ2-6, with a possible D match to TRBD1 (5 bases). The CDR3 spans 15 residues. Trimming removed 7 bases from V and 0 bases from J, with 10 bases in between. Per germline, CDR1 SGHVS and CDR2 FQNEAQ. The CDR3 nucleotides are TGTGCCAGCACCAGGGAAAGCTCTGGGGCCAACGTCCTGACTTTC. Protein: CASTRESSGANVLTF.

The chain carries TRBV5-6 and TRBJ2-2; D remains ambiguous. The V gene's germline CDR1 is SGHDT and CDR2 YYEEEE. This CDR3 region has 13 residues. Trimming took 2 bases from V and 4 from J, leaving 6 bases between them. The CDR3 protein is CASSFRPTGELFF. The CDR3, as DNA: TGTGCCAGCAGCTTCCGCCCCACCGGGGAGCTGTTTTTT.